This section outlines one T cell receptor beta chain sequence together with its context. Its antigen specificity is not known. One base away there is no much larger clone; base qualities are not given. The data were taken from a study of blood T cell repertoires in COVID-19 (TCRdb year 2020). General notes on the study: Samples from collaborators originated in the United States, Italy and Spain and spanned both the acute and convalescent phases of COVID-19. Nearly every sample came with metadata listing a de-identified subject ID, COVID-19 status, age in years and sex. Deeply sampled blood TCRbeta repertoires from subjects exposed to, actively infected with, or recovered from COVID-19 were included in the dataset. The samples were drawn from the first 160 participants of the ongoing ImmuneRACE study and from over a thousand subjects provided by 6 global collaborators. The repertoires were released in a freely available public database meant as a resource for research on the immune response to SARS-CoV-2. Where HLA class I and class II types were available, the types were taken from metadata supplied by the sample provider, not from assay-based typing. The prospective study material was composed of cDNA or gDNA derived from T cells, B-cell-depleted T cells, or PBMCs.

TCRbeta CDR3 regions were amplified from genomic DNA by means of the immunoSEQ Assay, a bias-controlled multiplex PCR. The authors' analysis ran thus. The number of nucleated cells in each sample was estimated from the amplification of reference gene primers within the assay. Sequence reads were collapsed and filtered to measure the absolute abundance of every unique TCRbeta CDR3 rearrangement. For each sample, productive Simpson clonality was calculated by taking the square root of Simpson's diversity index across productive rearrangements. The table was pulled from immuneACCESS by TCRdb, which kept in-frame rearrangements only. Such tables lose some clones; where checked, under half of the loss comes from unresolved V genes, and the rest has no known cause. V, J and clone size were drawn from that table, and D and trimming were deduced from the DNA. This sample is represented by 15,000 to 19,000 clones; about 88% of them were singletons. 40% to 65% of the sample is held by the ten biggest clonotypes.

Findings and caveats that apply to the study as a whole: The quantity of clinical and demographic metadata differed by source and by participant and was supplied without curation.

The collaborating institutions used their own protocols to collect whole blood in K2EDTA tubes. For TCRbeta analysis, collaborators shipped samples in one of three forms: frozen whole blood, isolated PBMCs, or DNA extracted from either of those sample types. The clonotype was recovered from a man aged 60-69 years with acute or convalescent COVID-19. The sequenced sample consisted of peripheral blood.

The CDR3 sequence is CASSLQGRKLFF. The sequence in DNA is TGTGCCAGCAGCCTACAGGGAAGAAAACTGTTTTTT. The chain links TRBV28 with TRBJ1-4; possibly the D gene is TRBD1, per 6 matching bases. Counted from cysteine to phenylalanine, this CDR3 has 12 amino acids. Only the CDR3 region is kept as DNA, spanning 36 bases read in frame from base 1. CDR1 and CDR2 are read off the germline V gene as MDHEN and SYDVKM. The V and J ends are trimmed by 6 bases and 10 bases, leaving 12 bases between them.